This TCR beta chain came from a study of regulatory T cells in long-lasting Graves disease. Study results and caveats: The sample size was small, and this may have reduced accuracy. TRBV28, TRBJ1-2 and TRBJ2-5 emerged as the favored segments in persistent disease.

Per germline, CDR1 LNHNV and CDR2 YYDKDF (reference sequence). CDR3 length: 14 amino acids. Time point noted: persistent/refractory GD, antithyroid drugs over 5 years with positive TRAb. PBMCs were the source of the RNA used for TCR sequencing. Patients came through an endocrinology department, and that department was in Xi'an, China. Turning to this clonotype: What it binds is not known. One junction end does not reproduce the germline sequence, and a read error may be involved.

CDR3-region Arm-PCR and iRepertoire HTBI primers produced the TCR beta libraries. TCRdb called the multiplex PCR reads again in MiXCR, with one record for every CDR3 protein. The top ten hold less than 30% of the sample, which has around 400,000 distinct CDR3 sequences, 20% to 25% seen once. Here the sequenced sample was peripheral blood mononuclear cells (PBMCs), taken when the disease was refractory, from a patient treated with antithyroid drugs. This sequence joins TRBV15 and TRBJ2-7; D unclear. This receptor was obtained from a woman in her thirties or forties with Graves disease. The CDR3: CAASLGGSPYEQYF. Here the CDR3 DNA reads TGTGCCGCCAGCCTGGGCGGATCCCCCTACGAGCAGTACTTC.